There are many counts of the clone carrying this T cell receptor beta chain. What it recognizes is unknown. V trimming: 5 bases; J trimming: 5 bases; junction bases outside the gene matches: 10. The CDR3 consists of 16 residues. Germline CDR1 MDHEN, CDR2 SYDVKM. Molecular barcoding with unique molecular identifiers was used for the TCRbeta library. Via MiXCR, TCRdb re-called the PCR reads, giving one row per CDR3 protein. Of about a million distinct CDR3 sequences listed, roughly 29% were seen once; the top ten hold around 30%. This record comes from a study of T-cell reconstitution after alpha-beta-depleted transplantation in children. Study-wide points: For some patients, TCRbeta diversity was high at day 60 because of recipient T cells and thymic progenitors that survived. Several hundred rapidly expanded clones from non-depleted graft cells reportedly supplied alpha-beta T cells about two months post-transplant. At the one-year point after transplant, T-cell counts and TCRbeta diversity were found to come mostly from T cells that had been newly produced.

This specimen was PBMCs, mostly from graft donor cells, taken 360 days after TCRalphabeta/CD19-depleted stem cell transplant. The sequence was obtained from a boy in the first two years of life who had a stem cell transplant for SCID, so the T cells may come from the graft donor. The chain uses TRBV28 and TRBJ2-5, with TRBD2 identical over 11 bases. DNA of the CDR3: TGTGCCAGCAGTGCCCTAGCGGGGGGCGGAAGGGAGACCCAGTACTTC. This codes for CASSALAGGGRETQYF.